The 4 T cell receptor beta chains presented below share a single source sample, sequenced in a study of vaccination and CD4 T cells after COVID-19. Treatment of the sample: roughly 10-day PBMC culture with coronavirus spike peptide pools or control peptides (ViraFEST assay). Sequenced with the Oncomine TCR Beta short-read assay was DNA taken from cultured CD4+ T cells. TCRdb redid the calling of the PCR reads with MiXCR, one entry per CDR3 protein. The profile covers fewer than 15,000 distinct CDR3 sequences, with 50% to 60% appearing a single time and around 4.6% taken by the ten largest. Their specific antigens are unknown. The starting material was CD4+ T cells from blood, cultured in vitro, obtained before SARS-CoV-2 vaccination. These receptors were obtained from a human donor who had recovered from COVID-19.

V is TRBV19 and J is TRBJ1-5; 7 nucleotides line up with TRBD1. Per the germline V gene, CDR1 is LNHDA and CDR2 is SQIVND (reference sequence). This CDR3 spans 15 amino acids. V dropped 2 bases and J dropped 7; count of bases not matched to a gene: 8. Here the CDR3 DNA reads TGTGCCAGTAGTATACAGGCGACAGGGAGGCAGCCCCAGCATTTT. This sequence encodes CASSIQATGRQPQHF.

The sample holds a few counts of this clonotype. The chain uses TRBV6-2 or TRBV6-3 and TRBJ1-1; D is unresolved. V dropped 2 bases and J dropped 6 bases, with 10 bases sitting between them. Germline loops: CDR1 MNHEY, CDR2 SVGEGT. CDR3 length: 13 residues. DNA for the CDR3: TGTGCCAGCAGTTACCTTGGGATCGCTGAAGCTTTCTTT. Protein sequence: CASSYLGIAEAFF.

This clonotype was observed a single time. This sequence joins TRBV20-1 and TRBJ2-7; D is undetermined. The CDR3 contains 12 residues. CDR1 DFQATT and CDR2 SNEGSKA come from the germline V gene (reference sequence). Between the trimmed V and J ends, which lost 2 bases and 3 bases, there was a span of 8 bases. The CDR3 region is CSARQSGYEQYF. The CDR3 nucleotides read TGCAGTGCTAGACAATCGGGCTACGAGCAGTACTTC.

The sample holds a few counts of this clonotype. The chain carries TRBV20-1 and TRBJ1-1; D gene ambiguous. V was pared by 1 base and J by 0 bases, with 0 bases between. Germline loops: CDR1 DFQATT, CDR2 SNEGSKA (reference sequence). The CDR3 is 11 amino acids. The CDR3 here is CSARVNTEAFF. The CDR3 bases are TGCAGTGCTAGAGTGAACACTGAAGCTTTCTTT.